This is a list of T cell receptor beta chains from one sample in a study of cytomegalovirus exposure and HLA in healthy donors. The repertoire was sequenced with immunoSEQ multiplex PCR; TCRdb's copy has only in-frame clones and lacks some. The repertoire holds roughly 120,000 clones, 76% seen once, with around 16% in the top ten. Sample: PBMCs. The source of these receptors is a man aged 50-60 years in good health and CMV-seropositive. CDR3s include the opening cysteine and the closing phenylalanine or tryptophan. D genes are given only for firm matches. Clone size is shown for a subset of rows, as once, few, many or a class of expanded clone.

TRBV6-5	TRBJ2-7	.	.	TGTGCCAGCAGTTACGGGGCCTTGATCTCCTACGAGCAGTACTTC	CASSYGALISYEQYF
TRBV27	TRBJ2-3	.	.	TGTGCCAGCGGTCGGGATACGCAGTATTTT	CASGRDTQYF
TRBV6-5	TRBJ2-2	.	.	TGTGCCAGCAGTTACAAGGGGCTCTACACCGGGGAGCTGTTTTTT	CASSYKGLYTGELFF
TRBV9	TRBJ2-7	.	.	TGTGCCAGCAGCCCAGGGGAAAGGCCCCCTGAGCAGTACTTC	CASSPGERPPEQYF
TRBV14	TRBJ2-1	.	TRBD2	TGTGCCAGCAGCCAACCCCATAGAGGGGACTACTACAATGAGCAGTTCTTC	CASSQPHRGDYYNEQFF
TRBV28	TRBJ2-3	.	TRBD1	TGTGCCAGCAGTGCCCACGGGACAGGGGTGGATACGCAGTATTTT	CASSAHGTGVDTQYF
TRBV6-5	TRBJ1-1	once	TRBD1	TGTGCCAGCAGTTTGACAGGGGGCCGGACTGAAGCTTTCTTT	CASSLTGGRTEAFF
TRBV11-2	TRBJ2-7	.	TRBD1	TGTGCCAGCAGGCCGGGACAGGGGTTCAACGAGCAGTACTTC	CASRPGQGFNEQYF
TRBV18	TRBJ2-7	.	TRBD2	TGTGCCAGCTCACCTTCGGGGGGGGGTCGTGGTATCTACGAGCAGTACTTC	CASSPSGGGRGIYEQYF
TRBV4-1	TRBJ2-3	.	TRBD2	TGCGCCAGCAGCCAAGATCCTAGCGGGAGGGCAACAGATACGCAGTATTTT	CASSQDPSGRATDTQYF
TRBV18	TRBJ1-1	.	.	TGTGCCAGCTCACCGATGCGGGCTTCGAACACTGAAGCTTTCTTT	CASSPMRASNTEAFF
TRBV10-3	TRBJ1-3	.	TRBD1	TGTGCCATTCGGGACAGGGGGTCTGGAAACACCATATATTTT	CAIRDRGSGNTIYF
TRBV18	TRBJ2-1	.	TRBD2	TGTGCCAGCTCACCACTGGGACTAGCGGGGGGGAATGAGCAGTTCTTC	CASSPLGLAGGNEQFF
TRBV5-1	TRBJ2-1	once	.	TGCGCCAGCAGCTTCCTATCCGGGACAAGCTACAATGAGCAGTTCTTC	CASSFLSGTSYNEQFF
TRBV7-9	TRBJ2-5	few	.	TGTGCCAGCAGCTTGAGGGACAAAAAGACCCAGTACTTC	CASSLRDKKTQYF
TRBV7-9	TRBJ2-1	few	.	TGTGCCAGCAGCTTAGGACTAAATGAGCAGTTCTTC	CASSLGLNEQFF
TRBV4-1	TRBJ1-4	.	.	TGCGCCAGCAGCCAAGTTCTGGCAGGGGTCGGTGGTAATGAAAAACTGTTTTTT	CASSQVLAGVGGNEKLFF
TRBV19	TRBJ1-2	.	.	TGTGCCAGTAGTCGTTCAGGGGACTATGGCTACACCTTC	CASSRSGDYGYTF
TRBV5-3	TRBJ1-1	.	TRBD1	TGTGCCAGAAGCTCGGAAAGACAGGGTTGGGACACTGAAGCTTTCTTT	CARSSERQGWDTEAFF
TRBV20-1	TRBJ2-1	.	.	TGCAGTGCTCCTACTTACAATGAGCAGTTCTTC	CSAPTYNEQFF
TRBV11-2	TRBJ2-7	.	TRBD1	TGTGCCAGCAACAAATTAGGGGGCGGAAAGAATAACTACGAGCAGTACTTC	CASNKLGGGKNNYEQYF
TRBV5-4	TRBJ1-5	.	TRBD1	TGTGCCAGCAGCTTGGGTGGATCAGGGGGCCGAAATCAGCCCCAGCATTTT	CASSLGGSGGRNQPQHF
TRBV6-1	TRBJ2-3	.	.	TGTGCCAGCACCCTGACTAGCACAGATACGCAGTATTTT	CASTLTSTDTQYF
TRBV29-1	TRBJ1-1	.	.	TGCAGCGTTAGGGGTCCGAACACTGAAGCTTTCTTT	CSVRGPNTEAFF
TRBV11-2	TRBJ2-3	once	TRBD2	TGTGCCAGCAGCCCGGGACTAGCGAGCACAGATACGCAGTATTTT	CASSPGLASTDTQYF
TRBV6-1	TRBJ1-1	.	.	TGTGCCAGCCACGCAAGTCACTCCCGGGGCACTGAAGCTTTCTTT	CASHASHSRGTEAFF
TRBV29-1	TRBJ1-2	.	TRBD1	TGCAGCGCTTCAGGGGGCGGCTACACCTTC	CSASGGGYTF
TRBV7-2	TRBJ2-1	.	.	TGTGCCAGCAAGAGCAGGATGGGTTCCGATGAGCAGTTCTTC	CASKSRMGSDEQFF
TRBV5-1	TRBJ1-3	.	.	TGCGCCAGCAGCTTGGAAAATACTGGAAACACCATATATTTT	CASSLENTGNTIYF
TRBV5-4	TRBJ2-7	.	.	TGTGCCAGCAGCTCTCGGGATACCGAGCAGTACTTC	CASSSRDTEQYF
TRBV18	TRBJ2-1	few	TRBD1	TGTGCCAGCTCACGGGGACAGGGGACCCCCCAGGGGAACAATGAGCAGTTCTTC	CASSRGQGTPQGNNEQFF
TRBV2	TRBJ2-7	few	TRBD1	TGTGCCAGCAGAGCCGGGACAGGGAACTACGAGCAGTACTTC	CASRAGTGNYEQYF
TRBV7-9	TRBJ2-6	.	.	TGTGCCAGCAGCTTAACAGGTTCAGGATACTCTGGGGCCAACGTCCTGACTTTC	CASSLTGSGYSGANVLTF
TRBV2	TRBJ2-7	.	.	TGTGCCAGCAGTGGGCCAGACAACTACGAGCAGTACTTC	CASSGPDNYEQYF
TRBV7-9	TRBJ2-6	.	.	TGTGCCAGCAGCTATCTTACGGGGGTAAGGGCCAACGTCCTGACTTTC	CASSYLTGVRANVLTF